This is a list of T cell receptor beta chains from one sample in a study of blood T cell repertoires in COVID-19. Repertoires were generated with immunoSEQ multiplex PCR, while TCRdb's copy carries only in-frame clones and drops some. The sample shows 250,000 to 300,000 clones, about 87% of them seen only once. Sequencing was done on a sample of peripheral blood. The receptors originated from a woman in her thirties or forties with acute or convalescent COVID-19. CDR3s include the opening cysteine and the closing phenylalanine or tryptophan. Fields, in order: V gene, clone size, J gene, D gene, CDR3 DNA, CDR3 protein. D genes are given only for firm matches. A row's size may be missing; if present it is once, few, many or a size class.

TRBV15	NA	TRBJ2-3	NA	TGTGCCACCGAATCGGGGTTCACAGATACGCAGTATTTT	CATESGFTDTQYF
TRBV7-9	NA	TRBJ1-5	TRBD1	TGTGCCAGCAGCTTACTGGGACAGGGGAATCAGCCCCAGCATTTT	CASSLLGQGNQPQHF
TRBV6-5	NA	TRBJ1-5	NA	TGTGCCAGCAGCTTTAATAGCAATCAGCCCCAGCATTTT	CASSFNSNQPQHF
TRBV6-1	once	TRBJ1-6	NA	TGTGCCAGCAGTGAGGTAGGGGTATGGTCACCCCTCCACTTT	CASSEVGVWSPLHF
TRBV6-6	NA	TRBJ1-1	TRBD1	TGTGCCAGCAGTTACTGGGCGGACAGGGGCACTGAAGCTTTCTTT	CASSYWADRGTEAFF
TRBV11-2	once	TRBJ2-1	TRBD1	TGTGCCAGCAGCTCGGGACAGGGGGCGTACAATGAGCAGTTCTTC	CASSSGQGAYNEQFF
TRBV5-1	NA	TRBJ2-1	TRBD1	TGCGCCAGCGGCCCGGGACAGGGAAACCCCTCCTACAATGAGCAGTTCTTC	CASGPGQGNPSYNEQFF
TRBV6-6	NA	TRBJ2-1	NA	TGTGCCAGCTACAGGGCCCATGAGCAGTTCTTC	CASYRAHEQFF
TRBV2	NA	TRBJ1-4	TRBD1	TGTGCCAGCAGTGATCGGGGACAGCCTAATGAAAAACTGTTTTTT	CASSDRGQPNEKLFF
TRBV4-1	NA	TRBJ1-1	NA	TGCGCCAGCAGCAAAGTGGGGGGTGGCACTGAAGCTTTCTTT	CASSKVGGGTEAFF
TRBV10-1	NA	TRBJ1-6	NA	TGCGCCAGCTCCCGGGAATCAAATTCACCCCTCCACTTT	CASSRESNSPLHF
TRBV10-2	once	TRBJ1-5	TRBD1	TGCGCCAGCAGTGGCGAGGTTGGAGGGACAGGGTATCAGCCCCAGCATTTT	CASSGEVGGTGYQPQHF
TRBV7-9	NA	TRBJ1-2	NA	TGTGCCAGCAGCTTAGAACAGGTTAACTATGGCTACACCTTC	CASSLEQVNYGYTF
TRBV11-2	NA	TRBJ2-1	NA	TGTGCCAGCAGCTATGGCAGGGGAATGAATGAGCAGTTCTTC	CASSYGRGMNEQFF
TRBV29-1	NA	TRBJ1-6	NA	TGCAGCGTTACAGACAGTGATAATTCACCCCTCCACTTT	CSVTDSDNSPLHF
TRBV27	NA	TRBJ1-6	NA	TGTGCCAGCAGCGACAGAAATTCACCCCTCCACTTT	CASSDRNSPLHF
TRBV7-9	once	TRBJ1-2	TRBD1	TGTGCCAGCAGCCCGAACCCGACAGGGGATCGGCACTATGGCTACACCTTC	CASSPNPTGDRHYGYTF
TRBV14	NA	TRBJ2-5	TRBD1	TGTGCCAGCAGCATGTACAGGGGGCAGGGAGAGACCCAGTACTTC	CASSMYRGQGETQYF
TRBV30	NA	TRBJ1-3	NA	TGTGCCTTACAACAGGCTCGCACCATATATTTT	CALQQARTIYF
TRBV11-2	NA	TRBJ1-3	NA	TGTGCCAGCAGCCTGGGCGACACCATATATTTT	CASSLGDTIYF
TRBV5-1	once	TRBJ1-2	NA	TGCGCCAGCAGCTTGGATGCAGACTATGGCTACACCTTC	CASSLDADYGYTF
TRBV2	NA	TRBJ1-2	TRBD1	TGTGCCAGCAGTGAGACAGGGAGAGATGGCTACACCTTC	CASSETGRDGYTF
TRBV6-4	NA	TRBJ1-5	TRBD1	TGTGCCAGCGGACAGGGGTCTTGGAATCAGCCCCAGCATTTT	CASGQGSWNQPQHF
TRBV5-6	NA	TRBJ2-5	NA	TGTGCCAGCAGCTTGTTACAGGGAAAAGAGACCCAGTACTTC	CASSLLQGKETQYF
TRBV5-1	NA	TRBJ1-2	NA	TGCGCCAGCAGCTTGGCAGGGTATGGCTACACCTTC	CASSLAGYGYTF
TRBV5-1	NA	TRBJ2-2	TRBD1	TGCGCCAGCAGCTTGGGATTGTCTCTCCTGACAGGGACCGGGGAGCTGTTTTTT	CASSLGLSLLTGTGELFF
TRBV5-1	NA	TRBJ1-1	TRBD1	TGCGCCAGCAGCTTGGGACAGGGGGCAGGGACTGAAGCTTTCTTT	CASSLGQGAGTEAFF
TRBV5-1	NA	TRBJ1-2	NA	TGCGCCAGCATCCTAGATAGCGGGGGCGGAGGAGGCTACACCTTC	CASILDSGGGGGYTF
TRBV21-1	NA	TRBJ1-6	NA	TGTGCCAGCAGTAATCGTCTCCCTTCAGGGCCCTATAATTCACCCCTCCACTTT	CASSNRLPSGPYNSPLHF
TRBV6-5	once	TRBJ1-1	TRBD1	TGTGCCAGCAGTCAGGACAGGGGCACTGAAGCTTTCTTT	CASSQDRGTEAFF
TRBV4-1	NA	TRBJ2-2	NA	TGCGCCAGCAGCCAGAGGCCGGGGTCCCGAAACACCGGGGAGCTGTTTTTT	CASSQRPGSRNTGELFF
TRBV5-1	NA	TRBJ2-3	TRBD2	TGCGCCAGCAGCTGGACTAGCGGGGGCCCCGGGGATACGCAGTATTTT	CASSWTSGGPGDTQYF
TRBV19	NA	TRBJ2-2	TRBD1	TGTGCCAGTAGTATGAGTACAGGGGGCTTGCACACCGGGGAGCTGTTTTTT	CASSMSTGGLHTGELFF
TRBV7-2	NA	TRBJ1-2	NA	TGTGCCAGCAGCCCGGACTGGAACTATGGCTACACCTTC	CASSPDWNYGYTF
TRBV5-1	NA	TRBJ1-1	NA	TGCGCCAGCAGACAGGCCATGAACACTGAAGCTTTCTTT	CASRQAMNTEAFF